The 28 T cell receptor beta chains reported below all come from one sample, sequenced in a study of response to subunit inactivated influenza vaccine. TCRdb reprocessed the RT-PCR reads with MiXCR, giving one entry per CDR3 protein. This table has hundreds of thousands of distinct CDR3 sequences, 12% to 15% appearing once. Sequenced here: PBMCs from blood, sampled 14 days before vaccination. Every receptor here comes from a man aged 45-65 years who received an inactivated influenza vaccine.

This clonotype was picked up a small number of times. CDR3 region: CASRLTSVRADTQYF. CDR3 coding DNA: TGTGCCAGCAGATTGACTAGCGTCCGTGCAGATACGCAGTATTTT. This chain uses TRBV7-2 with TRBJ2-3, with 8 bases that match TRBD2. This CDR3 contains 15 residues. The V gene's germline CDR1 is SGHTA and CDR2 FQGNSA. V gave up 6 bases and J gave up 4 bases; unmatched junction bases: 9.

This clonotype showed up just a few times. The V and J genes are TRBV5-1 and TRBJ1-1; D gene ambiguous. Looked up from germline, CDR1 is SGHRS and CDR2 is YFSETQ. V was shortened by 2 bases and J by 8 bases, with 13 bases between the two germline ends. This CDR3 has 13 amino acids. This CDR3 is CASSFTLEGEAFF. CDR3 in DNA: TGCGCCAGCAGCTTTACCTTGGAAGGGGAAGCTTTCTTT.

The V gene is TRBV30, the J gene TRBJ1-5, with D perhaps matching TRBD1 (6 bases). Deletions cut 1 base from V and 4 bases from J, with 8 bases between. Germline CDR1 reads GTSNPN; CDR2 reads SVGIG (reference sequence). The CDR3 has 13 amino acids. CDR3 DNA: TGTGCCTGGAGTGCAGGGACAAATCAGCCCCAGCATTTT. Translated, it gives CAWSAGTNQPQHF.

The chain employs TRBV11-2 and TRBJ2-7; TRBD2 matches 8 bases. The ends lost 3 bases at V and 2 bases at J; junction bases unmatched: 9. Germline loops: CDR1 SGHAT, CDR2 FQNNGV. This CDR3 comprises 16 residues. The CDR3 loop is CASSFTSGGLPYEQYF. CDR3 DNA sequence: TGTGCCAGCAGCTTTACGAGCGGGGGCCTTCCCTACGAGCAGTACTTC.

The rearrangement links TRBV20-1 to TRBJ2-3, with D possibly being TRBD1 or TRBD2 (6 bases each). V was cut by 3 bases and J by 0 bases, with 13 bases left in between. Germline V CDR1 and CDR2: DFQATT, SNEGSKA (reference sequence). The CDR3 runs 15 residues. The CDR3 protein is CSARAGTTSTDTQYF. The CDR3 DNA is TGCAGTGCTAGGGCGGGGACAACTAGCACAGATACGCAGTATTTT.

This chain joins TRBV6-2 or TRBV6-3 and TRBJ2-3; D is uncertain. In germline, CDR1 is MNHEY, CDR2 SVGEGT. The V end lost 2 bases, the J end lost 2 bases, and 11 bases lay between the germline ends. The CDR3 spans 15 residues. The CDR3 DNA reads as TGTGCCAGCAGTTACCATTTGGCTTACACAGATACGCAGTATTTT. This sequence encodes CASSYHLAYTDTQYF.

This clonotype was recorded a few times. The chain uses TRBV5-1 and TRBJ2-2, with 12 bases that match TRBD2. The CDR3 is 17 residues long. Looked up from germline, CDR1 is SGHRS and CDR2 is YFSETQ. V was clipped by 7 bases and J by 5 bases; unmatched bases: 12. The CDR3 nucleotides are TGCGCCAGCCAAGTGAGACTAGCGGGAGATGTTACCGGGGAGCTGTTTTTT. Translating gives CASQVRLAGDVTGELFF.

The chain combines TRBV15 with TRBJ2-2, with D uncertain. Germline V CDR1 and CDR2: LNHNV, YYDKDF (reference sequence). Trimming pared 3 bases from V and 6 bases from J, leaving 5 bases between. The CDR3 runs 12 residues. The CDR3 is CATSSPSGELFF. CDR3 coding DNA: TGTGCCACCAGCAGTCCCTCCGGGGAGCTGTTTTTT.

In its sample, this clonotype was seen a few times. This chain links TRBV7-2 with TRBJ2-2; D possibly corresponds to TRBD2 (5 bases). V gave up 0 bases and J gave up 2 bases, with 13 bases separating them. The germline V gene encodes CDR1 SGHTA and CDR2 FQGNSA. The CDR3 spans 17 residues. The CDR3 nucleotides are TGTGCCAGCAGCTTAGCGACTACCTCGCGTAACACCGGGGAGCTGTTTTTT. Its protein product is CASSLATTSRNTGELFF.

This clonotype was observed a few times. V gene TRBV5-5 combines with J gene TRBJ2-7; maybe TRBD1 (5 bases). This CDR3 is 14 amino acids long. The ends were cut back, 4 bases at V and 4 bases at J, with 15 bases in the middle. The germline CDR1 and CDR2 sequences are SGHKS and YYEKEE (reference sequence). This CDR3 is CASSPGRADYEQYF. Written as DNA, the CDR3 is TGTGCCAGCAGCCCGGGCAGGGCCGATTACGAGCAGTACTTC.

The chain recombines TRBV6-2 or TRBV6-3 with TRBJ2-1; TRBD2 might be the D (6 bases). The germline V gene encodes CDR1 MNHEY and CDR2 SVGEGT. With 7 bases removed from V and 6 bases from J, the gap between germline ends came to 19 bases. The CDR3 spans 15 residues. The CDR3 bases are TGTGCCAGCACGTTCGGGGCGGGGCGGGGCAATGAGCAGTTCTTC. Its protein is CASTFGAGRGNEQFF.

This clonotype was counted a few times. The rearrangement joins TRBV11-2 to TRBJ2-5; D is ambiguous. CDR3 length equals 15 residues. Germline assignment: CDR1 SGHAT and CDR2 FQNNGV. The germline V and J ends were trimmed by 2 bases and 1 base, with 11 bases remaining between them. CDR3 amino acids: CASSLKSWGQETQYF. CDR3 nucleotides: TGTGCCAGCAGCTTAAAGAGTTGGGGCCAAGAGACCCAGTACTTC.

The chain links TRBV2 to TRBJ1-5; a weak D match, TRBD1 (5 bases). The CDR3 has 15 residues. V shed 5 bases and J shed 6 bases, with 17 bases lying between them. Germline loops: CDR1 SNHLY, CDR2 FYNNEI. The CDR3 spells CASSLDAGVGQPQHF. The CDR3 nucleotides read TGTGCCAGCAGTCTAGACGCGGGGGTCGGTCAGCCCCAGCATTTT.

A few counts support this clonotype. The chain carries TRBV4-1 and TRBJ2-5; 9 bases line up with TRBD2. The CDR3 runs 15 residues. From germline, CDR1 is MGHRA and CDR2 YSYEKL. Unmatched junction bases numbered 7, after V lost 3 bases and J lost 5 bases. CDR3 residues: CASSQWAGGIETQYF. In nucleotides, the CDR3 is TGCGCCAGCAGCCAGTGGGCGGGGGGGATTGAGACCCAGTACTTC.

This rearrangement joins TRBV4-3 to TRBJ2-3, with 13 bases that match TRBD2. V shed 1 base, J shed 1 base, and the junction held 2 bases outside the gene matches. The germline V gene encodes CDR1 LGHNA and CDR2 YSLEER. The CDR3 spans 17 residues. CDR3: CASSQVGTSGGTDTQYF. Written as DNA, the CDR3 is TGCGCCAGCAGCCAAGTTGGGACTAGCGGGGGCACAGATACGCAGTATTTT.

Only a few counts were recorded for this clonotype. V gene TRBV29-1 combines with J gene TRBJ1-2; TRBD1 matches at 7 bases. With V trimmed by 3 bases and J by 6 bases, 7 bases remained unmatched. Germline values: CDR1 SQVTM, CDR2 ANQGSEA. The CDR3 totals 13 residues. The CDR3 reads CSVEWYRGDGYTF. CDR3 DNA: TGCAGCGTTGAGTGGTACAGGGGCGATGGCTACACCTTC.

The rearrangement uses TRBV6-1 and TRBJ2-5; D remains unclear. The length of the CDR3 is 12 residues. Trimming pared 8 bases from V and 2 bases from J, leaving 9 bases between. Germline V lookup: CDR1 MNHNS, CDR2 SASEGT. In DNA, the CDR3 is TGTGCCAGCGGCAGGCAGCAAGAGACCCAGTACTTC. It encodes CASGRQQETQYF.

This CDR3 reads CASSGGVPRDRGVSYEQYF. CDR3 DNA sequence: TGTGCCAGCAGCGGAGGGGTTCCCCGGGACAGGGGTGTCTCCTACGAGCAGTACTTC. This chain uses TRBV11-1 with TRBJ2-7, with 10 bases fitting TRBD1. CDR3 length equals 19 residues. Per germline, CDR1 SGHAT and CDR2 FQDESV (reference sequence). V was clipped by 5 bases and J by 0 bases; unmatched bases: 16.

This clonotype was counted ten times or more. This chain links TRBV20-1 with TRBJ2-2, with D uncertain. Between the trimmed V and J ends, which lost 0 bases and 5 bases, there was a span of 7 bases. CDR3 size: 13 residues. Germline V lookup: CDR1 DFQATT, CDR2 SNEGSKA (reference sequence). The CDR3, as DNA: TGCAGTGCTAGAGATGGGGATACCGGGGAGCTGTTTTTT. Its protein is CSARDGDTGELFF.

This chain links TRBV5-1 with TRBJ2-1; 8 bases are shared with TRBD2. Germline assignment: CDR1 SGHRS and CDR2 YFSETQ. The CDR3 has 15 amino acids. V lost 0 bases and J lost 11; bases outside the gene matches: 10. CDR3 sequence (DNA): TGCGCCAGCAGCTTGGCTGGCGGGGGGCCCCAAAAGCAGTTCTTC. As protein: CASSLAGGGPQKQFF.

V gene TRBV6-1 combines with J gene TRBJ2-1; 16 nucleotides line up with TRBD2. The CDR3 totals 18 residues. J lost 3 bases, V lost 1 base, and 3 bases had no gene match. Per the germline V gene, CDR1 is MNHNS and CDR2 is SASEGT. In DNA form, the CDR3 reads TGTGCCAGCAGTGAAGGAGGGACTAGCGGGAGGGACTACAATGAGCAGTTCTTC. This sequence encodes CASSEGGTSGRDYNEQFF.

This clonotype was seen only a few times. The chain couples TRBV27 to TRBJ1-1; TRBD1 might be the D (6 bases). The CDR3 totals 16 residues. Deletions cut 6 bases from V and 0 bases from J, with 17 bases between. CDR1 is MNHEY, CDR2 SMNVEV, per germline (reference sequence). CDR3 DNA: TGTGCCAGCAGCAAACTACACAGGGTTTTGAACACTGAAGCTTTCTTT. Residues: CASSKLHRVLNTEAFF.

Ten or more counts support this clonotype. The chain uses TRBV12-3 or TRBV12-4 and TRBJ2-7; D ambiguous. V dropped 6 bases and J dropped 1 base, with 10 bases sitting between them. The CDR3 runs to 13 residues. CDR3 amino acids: CASSPPASYEQYF. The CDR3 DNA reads TGTGCCAGCAGCCCCCCTGCATCCTACGAGCAGTACTTC.

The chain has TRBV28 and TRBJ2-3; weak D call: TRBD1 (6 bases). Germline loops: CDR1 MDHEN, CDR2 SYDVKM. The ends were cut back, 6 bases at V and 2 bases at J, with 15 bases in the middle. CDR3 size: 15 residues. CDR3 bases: TGTGCCAGCAGCCCGACCGACAGGCTCACAGATACGCAGTATTTT. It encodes CASSPTDRLTDTQYF. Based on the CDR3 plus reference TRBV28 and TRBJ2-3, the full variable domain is DVKVTQSSRYLVKRTGEKVFLECVQDMDHENMFWYRQDPGLGLRLIYFSYDVKMKEKGDIPEGYSVSREKKERFSLILESASTNQTSMYLCASSPTDRLTDTQYFGPGTRLTVL.

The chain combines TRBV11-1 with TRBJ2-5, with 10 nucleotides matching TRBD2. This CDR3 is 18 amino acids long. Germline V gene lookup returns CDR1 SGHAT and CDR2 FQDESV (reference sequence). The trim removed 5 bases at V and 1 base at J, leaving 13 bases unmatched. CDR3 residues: CASSPRFSLAGVQETQYF. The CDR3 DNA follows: TGTGCCAGCAGCCCTCGTTTTTCGCTAGCGGGAGTCCAAGAGACCCAGTACTTC.

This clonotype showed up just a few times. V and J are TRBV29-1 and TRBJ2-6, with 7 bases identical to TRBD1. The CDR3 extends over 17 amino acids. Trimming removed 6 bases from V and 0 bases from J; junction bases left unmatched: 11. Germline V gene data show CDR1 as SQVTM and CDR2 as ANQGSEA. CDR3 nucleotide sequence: TGCAGCGTGGCAACAGGGGCCGTAACCTCTGGGGCCAACGTCCTGACTTTC. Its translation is CSVATGAVTSGANVLTF.

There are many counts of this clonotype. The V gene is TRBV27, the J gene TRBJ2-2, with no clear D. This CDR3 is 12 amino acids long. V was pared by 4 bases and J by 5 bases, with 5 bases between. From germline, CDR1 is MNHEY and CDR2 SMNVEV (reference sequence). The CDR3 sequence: CASSSQTGELFF. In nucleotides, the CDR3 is TGTGCCAGCAGTTCCCAGACCGGGGAGCTGTTTTTT.

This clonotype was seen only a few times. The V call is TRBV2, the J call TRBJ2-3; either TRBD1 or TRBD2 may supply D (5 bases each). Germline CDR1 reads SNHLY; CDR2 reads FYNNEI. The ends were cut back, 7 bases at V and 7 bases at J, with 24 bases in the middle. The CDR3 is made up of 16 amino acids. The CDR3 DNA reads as TGTGCCAGCACCGCAACGGGACCTAGTGGGGTAAATACGCAGTATTTT. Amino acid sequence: CASTATGPSGVNTQYF.